This T cell receptor beta chain originates from a study of shared clonotypes between healthy human individuals. Deep was the level used in running the assay. The sorted-subset replicate PCRs were given around 190 ng DNA, which is roughly 30,000 T cell genomes. The data were produced by immunoSEQ multiplex PCR, yet TCRdb's version contains in-frame clones alone and is incomplete. The sample comprises 2 million to 2.5 million clones, approximately 94% of which are singletons, and approximately 0.13% rests with the top ten. Sequenced material: naive CD4+ T cells sorted from blood. Documented subset: CD45RA+ positively selected. The sequence derives from a man younger than 35 in good health.

Here the CDR3 reads CASSISPQGAGELFF. CDR3 DNA: TGTGCCAGTAGTATAAGCCCTCAGGGGGCCGGGGAGCTGTTTTTT. The chain is built from TRBV19 and TRBJ2-2; 7 bases agree with TRBD1. Trimming at V came to 2 bases and at J to 6 bases, leaving 6 bases not matched to a gene. The CDR3 spans 15 residues. CDR1 and CDR2 (germline): LNHDA, SQIVND (reference sequence).